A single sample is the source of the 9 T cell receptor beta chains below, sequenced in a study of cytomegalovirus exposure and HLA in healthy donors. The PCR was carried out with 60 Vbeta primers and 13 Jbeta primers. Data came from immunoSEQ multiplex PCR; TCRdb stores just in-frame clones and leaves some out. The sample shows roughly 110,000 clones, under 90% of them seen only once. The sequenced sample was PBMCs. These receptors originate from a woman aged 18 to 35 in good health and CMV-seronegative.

The chain's CDR3 is CASSSGVGLTIQPQHF. CDR3 in DNA: TGTGCCAGCAGCTCAGGGGTGGGCTTGACGATCCAGCCCCAGCATTTT. The chain employs TRBV7-2 and TRBJ1-5, with a tentative D call TRBD1 (6 bases). V was trimmed by 4 bases and J by 7 bases, leaving 20 bases between them. CDR3 length equals 16 residues. Germline loops: CDR1 SGHTA, CDR2 FQGNSA. The complete variable domain, with remaining parts taken from reference TRBV7-2 and TRBJ1-5, reads GAGVSQSPSNKVTEKGKDVELRCDPISGHTALYWYRQSLGQGLEFLIYFQGNSAPDKSGLPSDRFSAERTGGSVSTLTIQRTQQEDSAVYLCASSSGVGLTIQPQHFGDGTRLSIL.

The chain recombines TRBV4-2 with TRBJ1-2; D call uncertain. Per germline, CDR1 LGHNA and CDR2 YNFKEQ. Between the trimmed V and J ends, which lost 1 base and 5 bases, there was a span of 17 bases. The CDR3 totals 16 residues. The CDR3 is CASSQGSSVYRYGYTF. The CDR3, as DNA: TGTGCCAGCAGCCAAGGTTCGAGCGTGTATCGTTATGGCTACACCTTC.

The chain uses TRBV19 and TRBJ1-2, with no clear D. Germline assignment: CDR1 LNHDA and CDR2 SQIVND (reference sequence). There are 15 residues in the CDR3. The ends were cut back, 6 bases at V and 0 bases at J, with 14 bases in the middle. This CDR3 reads CASRDQRLSNYGYTF. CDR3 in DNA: TGTGCCAGTAGGGACCAGCGGCTGTCTAACTATGGCTACACCTTC.

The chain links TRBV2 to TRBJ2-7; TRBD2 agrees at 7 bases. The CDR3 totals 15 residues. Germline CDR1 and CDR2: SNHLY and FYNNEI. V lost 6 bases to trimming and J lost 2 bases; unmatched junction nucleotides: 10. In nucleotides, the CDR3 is TGTGCCAGCAGCGGGAGGACATCTCGGCCCTACGAGCAGTACTTC. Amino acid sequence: CASSGRTSRPYEQYF.

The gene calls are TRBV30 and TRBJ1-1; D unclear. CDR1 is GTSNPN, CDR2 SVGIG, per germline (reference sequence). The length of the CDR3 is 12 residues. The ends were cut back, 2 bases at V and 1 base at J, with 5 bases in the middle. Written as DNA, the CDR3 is TGTGCCTGGAGTCGTCGGAACACTGAAGCTTTCTTT. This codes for CAWSRRNTEAFF.

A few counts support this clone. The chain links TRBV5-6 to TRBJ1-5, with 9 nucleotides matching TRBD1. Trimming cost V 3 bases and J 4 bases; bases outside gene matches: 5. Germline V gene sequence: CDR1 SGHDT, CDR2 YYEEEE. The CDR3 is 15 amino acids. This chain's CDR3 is CASSYGTGWNQPQHF. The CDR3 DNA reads TGTGCCAGCAGCTATGGGACAGGGTGGAATCAGCCCCAGCATTTT.

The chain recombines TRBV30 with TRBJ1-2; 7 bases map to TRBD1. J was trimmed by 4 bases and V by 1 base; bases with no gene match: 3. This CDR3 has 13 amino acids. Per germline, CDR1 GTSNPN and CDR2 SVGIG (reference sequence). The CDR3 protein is CAWSAQGSYGYTF. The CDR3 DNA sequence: TGTGCCTGGAGTGCACAGGGGAGCTATGGCTACACCTTC.

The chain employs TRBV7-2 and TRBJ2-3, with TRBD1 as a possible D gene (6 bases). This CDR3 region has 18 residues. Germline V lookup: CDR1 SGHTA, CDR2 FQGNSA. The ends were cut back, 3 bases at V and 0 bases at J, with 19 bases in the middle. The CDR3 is CASSFATGTTLSTDTQYF. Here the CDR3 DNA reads TGTGCCAGCAGCTTTGCAACCGGGACAACACTTAGCACAGATACGCAGTATTTT. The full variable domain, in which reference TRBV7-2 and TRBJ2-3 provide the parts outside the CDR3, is GAGVSQSPSNKVTEKGKDVELRCDPISGHTALYWYRQSLGQGLEFLIYFQGNSAPDKSGLPSDRFSAERTGGSVSTLTIQRTQQEDSAVYLCASSFATGTTLSTDTQYFGPGTRLTVL.

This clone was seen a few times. Here the CDR3 DNA reads TGTGCCAGCAGCTTAGCCATCAATCAGCCCCAGCATTTT. This sequence encodes CASSLAINQPQHF. The rearrangement links TRBV7-2 to TRBJ1-5; D gene unclear. Germline assignment: CDR1 SGHTA and CDR2 FQGNSA. The V gene lost 0 bases and the J gene lost 3 bases, with 3 bases spanning the gap. The CDR3 extends over 13 amino acids.